One and the same sample provided the 20 T cell receptor beta chains below, sequenced in a study of blood T cells in healthy people across ages (dated by TCRdb to about 2015). Libraries were constructed by 5' RACE. The listed sequencing device is Illumina HiSeq 2500. A second PCR of about 6 to 12 cycles was performed with a sample-barcoded 5' primer and a J-beta primer mix. The public reads were reanalyzed by TCRdb: fastp trimming at Q25, MiXCR alignment, in-frame beta chains only. Rows matching on CDR3 protein sequence are summarized as one entry with the most common DNA and genes. Present in this sample are some 370,000 distinct CDR3 sequences, 50% to 60% of which were seen just once. Clones ranked in the top ten supply 50% to 65% of the sample. Sequencing used blood. The receptor set was obtained from a man aged 55-75 years in good health.

The gene calls are TRBV11-2 and TRBJ2-3; 7 nucleotides agree with TRBD2. Unmatched junction bases numbered 7, after V lost 1 base and J lost 3 bases. Germline V CDR1 and CDR2: SGHAT, FQNNGV. This CDR3 comprises 16 residues. The CDR3 sequence: CASSLGTGLVTDTQYF. The CDR3 nucleotides are TGTGCCAGCAGCTTAGGTACTGGACTAGTTACAGATACGCAGTATTTT.

V gene TRBV12-3 or TRBV12-4 combines with J gene TRBJ2-1, with 10 bases matching TRBD2. V gave up 3 bases and J gave up 3 bases; unmatched junction bases: 2. The CDR3 loop spans 15 amino acids. For the CDR3, the DNA is TGTGCCAGCAGTTTCCGACTAGCGGGCTACAATGAGCAGTTCTTC. It is translated as CASSFRLAGYNEQFF.

J is TRBJ1-2 and V is TRBV14; no firm D call. The germline V gene has CDR1 SGHDN and CDR2 FVKESK. The V end lost 1 base, the J end lost 5 bases, and 5 bases lay between the germline ends. CDR3 length equals 12 residues. The CDR3, as DNA: TGTGCCAGCAGCCAAGGTCCGTATGGCTACACCTTC. Translated: CASSQGPYGYTF. Looking up the rest from reference TRBV14 and TRBJ1-2 gives the full variable domain: EAGVTQFPSHSVIEKGQTVTLRCDPISGHDNLYWYRRVMGKEIKFLLHFVKESKQDESGMPNNRFLAERTGGTYSTLKVQPAELEDSGVYFCASSQGPYGYTFGSGTRLTVV.

The chain recombines TRBV7-3 with TRBJ2-7; no clear D gene. Germline loops: CDR1 SGHTA, CDR2 FQGTGA. CDR3 length equals 13 residues. V lost 5 bases and J 6 bases, leaving 14 bases between the germline ends. The CDR3 DNA follows: TGTGCCAGCAGCGTAGGGCCCCTCACCGAGCAGTACTTC. This encodes CASSVGPLTEQYF.

The chain has TRBV7-2 and TRBJ2-7; D may be TRBD2 (6 bases). The CDR3 totals 14 residues. CDR1 is SGHTA, CDR2 FQGNSA, per germline. V shed 3 bases and J shed 5 bases, with 14 bases lying between them. CDR3 nucleotides: TGTGCCAGCAGCTTTACGGGCGGAGGGGACGAGCAGTACTTC. As protein: CASSFTGGGDEQYF. The full variable domain, completed using reference TRBV7-2 and TRBJ2-7, is GAGVSQSPSNKVTEKGKDVELRCDPISGHTALYWYRQSLGQGLEFLIYFQGNSAPDKSGLPSDRFSAERTGGSVSTLTIQRTQQEDSAVYLCASSFTGGGDEQYFGPGTRLTVT.

This clonotype was seen once. The chain links TRBV6-2 or TRBV6-3 to TRBJ1-2, with a tentative D call TRBD1 (5 bases). Per germline, CDR1 MNHEY and CDR2 SVGEGT. CDR3 length equals 13 residues. V was cut by 2 bases and J by 5 bases, with 9 bases left in between. The CDR3 reads CASSYDRGYGYTF. CDR3 coding DNA: TGTGCCAGCAGTTACGATAGGGGATATGGCTACACCTTC.

Comment on this clonotype: The junction differs from germline at one of its ends, possibly a read error. The V call is TRBV20-1, the J call TRBJ2-4; D unresolved. The tail of the sequence fits TRBJ2-7 better, so the J call may be wrong. CDR3 length equals 12 residues. CDR1 is DFQATT and CDR2 is SNEGSKA in the germline V gene (reference sequence). CDR3 sequence reads: CGARSPRYEQYF. The CDR3 DNA sequence: TGTGGTGCTAGATCCCCCCGCTACGAGCAGTACTTC.

In this sample, this clonotype turned up a few times. V gene TRBV4-3 combines with J gene TRBJ2-5; TRBD2 aligns across 12 bases. There are 16 residues in the CDR3. Germline CDR1 LGHNA, CDR2 YSLEER. V lost 3 bases to trimming and J lost 5 bases; unmatched junction nucleotides: 7. Here the CDR3 reads CASSQIGLAGIETQYF. In nucleotides, the CDR3 is TGCGCCAGCAGCCAGATCGGACTAGCGGGAATTGAGACCCAGTACTTC.

This clonotype was detected a few times. This chain joins TRBV12-3 or TRBV12-4 and TRBJ1-4; D gene unclear. This CDR3 has 15 residues. V was pared by 7 bases and J by 5 bases, with 17 bases between. The CDR3 nucleotides read TGTGCCAGCACCCCTCGGGTGGGGTTAAATGAAAAACTGTTTTTT. Translated: CASTPRVGLNEKLFF.

The V call is TRBV15, the J call TRBJ1-1, with 8 bases aligning to TRBD1. V gave up 4 bases and J gave up 0 bases; unmatched junction bases: 4. Germline V gives CDR1 LNHNV, CDR2 YYDKDF (reference sequence). This CDR3 region has 15 residues. The CDR3 spells CATSTQTGVNTEAFF. DNA of the CDR3: TGTGCCACCAGCACCCAGACAGGGGTGAACACTGAAGCTTTCTTT.

As for this clonotype: Mismatch with germline at one junction end may stem from a read error. The chain links TRBV20-1 to TRBJ2-7, with D perhaps matching TRBD2 (6 bases). Germline lookup yields CDR1 DFQATT and CDR2 SNEGSKA (reference sequence). This CDR3 contains 12 residues. CDR3 sequence reads: CSASGSGYVQYF. The CDR3 region has the DNA TGCAGTGCTAGCGGGAGTGGGTACGTGCAGTACTTC.

This chain joins TRBV18 and TRBJ2-1; no definite D call. The CDR3 is 12 amino acids. Germline assignment: CDR1 KGHSH and CDR2 LQKENI. V dropped 8 bases and J dropped 7 bases, with 12 bases sitting between them. For the CDR3, the DNA is TGTGCCAGCGCACGAAAAACTAATGAGCAGTTCTTC. Protein product: CASARKTNEQFF.

This chain uses TRBV20-1 with TRBJ2-7; D might be TRBD1 (5 bases). Germline CDR1 and CDR2: DFQATT and SNEGSKA (reference sequence). Trimming shortened V by 5 bases and J by 5 bases, and 19 bases separated the two germline ends. This CDR3 region has 14 residues. The CDR3: CSASVGQGDNEQYF. The DNA for the CDR3 is TGCAGTGCTTCGGTCGGCCAGGGCGACAACGAGCAGTACTTC.

This chain links TRBV5-1 with TRBJ2-3, with TRBD2 identical over 10 bases. CDR1 and CDR2 (germline): SGHRS, YFSETQ. J was trimmed by 0 bases and V by 4 bases; bases with no gene match: 5. This CDR3 contains 16 residues. In nucleotides, the CDR3 is TGCGCCAGCAGCCGACCTAGCGGGAGAAGCACAGATACGCAGTATTTT. It specifies CASSRPSGRSTDTQYF.

V gene TRBV6-2 or TRBV6-3 combines with J gene TRBJ1-5, with 10 bases that match TRBD1. This CDR3 contains 14 residues. The germline gives CDR1 MNHEY, CDR2 SVGEGT. J was trimmed by 6 bases and V by 6 bases; bases with no gene match: 5. CDR3 amino acids: CASRWTGGTQPQHF. In nucleotides, the CDR3 is TGTGCCAGCAGGTGGACAGGGGGGACTCAGCCCCAGCATTTT.

This clonotype was found a few times. The chain recombines TRBV5-6 with TRBJ2-4; a possible D gene is TRBD1 (6 bases). The CDR3 has 13 residues. V shed 3 bases and J shed 8 bases, with 12 bases lying between them. Germline V gene sequence: CDR1 SGHDT, CDR2 YYEEEE. The CDR3 coding sequence is TGTGCCAGCAGCTCGGGACATTTCGACATTCAGTACTTC. The encoded protein is CASSSGHFDIQYF.

The gene calls are TRBV3-1 and TRBJ2-5; no clear D gene. Per germline, CDR1 LGHDT and CDR2 YNNKEL (reference sequence). V was clipped by 7 bases and J by 5 bases, with 17 bases between them. CDR3 length equals 14 residues. The CDR3 nucleotides read TGTGCCAGCACCCCGTTTCGGTTCGGTGAGACCCAGTACTTC. Protein: CASTPFRFGETQYF.

This clonotype was detected a few times. This rearrangement joins TRBV20-1 to TRBJ2-4, with D possibly TRBD2 on 5 matching bases. Trimming removed 3 bases at V and 1 base at J, with 13 bases between. The CDR3 sequence is 15 residues long. Looked up from germline, CDR1 is DFQATT and CDR2 is SNEGSKA (reference sequence). In DNA, the CDR3 is TGCAGTGCTAGGAATGGGAGAGGGGCCAAAAACATTCAGTACTTC. Translated: CSARNGRGAKNIQYF.

This clonotype showed up just once. The J gene is TRBJ1-2, the V gene TRBV6-6; D uncertain. V dropped 7 bases and J dropped 4 bases, with 10 bases sitting between them. The germline V gene has CDR1 MNHNY and CDR2 SVGAGI (reference sequence). CDR3 length: 12 amino acids. CDR3 protein: CASIDNSYGYTF. CDR3 coding DNA: TGTGCCAGCATCGACAATTCCTATGGCTACACCTTC.

The V call is TRBV7-8, the J call TRBJ2-5; 9 positions agree with TRBD1. The J call may be wrong; the DNA end is better matched by TRBJ2-7. Germline CDR1 reads SGHVS; CDR2 reads FQNEAQ. This CDR3 is built from 14 residues. Here the CDR3 DNA reads TGTGCCAGCAGCTTAGAACAGGGGGCCAACGAGCAGTACTTC. Its protein is CASSLEQGANEQYF.